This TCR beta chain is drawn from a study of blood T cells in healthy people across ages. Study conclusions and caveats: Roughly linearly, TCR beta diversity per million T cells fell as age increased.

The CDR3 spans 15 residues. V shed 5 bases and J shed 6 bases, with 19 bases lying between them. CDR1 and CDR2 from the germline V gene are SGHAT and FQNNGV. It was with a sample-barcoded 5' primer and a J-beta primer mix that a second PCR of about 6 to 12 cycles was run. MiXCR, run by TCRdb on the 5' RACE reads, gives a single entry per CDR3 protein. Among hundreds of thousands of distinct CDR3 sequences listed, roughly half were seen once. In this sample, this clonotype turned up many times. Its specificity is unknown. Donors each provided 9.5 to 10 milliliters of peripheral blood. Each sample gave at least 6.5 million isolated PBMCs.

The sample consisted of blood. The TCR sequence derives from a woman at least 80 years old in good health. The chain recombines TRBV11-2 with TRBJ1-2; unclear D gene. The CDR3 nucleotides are TGTGCCAGCAGCCTCCACCTTTTGGACTTCGATGGCTACACCTTC. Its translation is CASSLHLLDFDGYTF.